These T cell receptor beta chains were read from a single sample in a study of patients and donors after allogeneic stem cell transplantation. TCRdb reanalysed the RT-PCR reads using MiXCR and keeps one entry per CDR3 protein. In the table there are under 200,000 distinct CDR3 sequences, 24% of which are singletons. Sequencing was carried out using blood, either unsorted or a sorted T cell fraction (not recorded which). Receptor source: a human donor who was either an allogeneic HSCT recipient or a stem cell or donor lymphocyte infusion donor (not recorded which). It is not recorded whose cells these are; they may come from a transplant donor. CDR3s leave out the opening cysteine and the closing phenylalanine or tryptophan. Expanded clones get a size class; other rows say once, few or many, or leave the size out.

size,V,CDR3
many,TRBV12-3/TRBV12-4,ASRTGTVNGYT
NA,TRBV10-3,AINGEGSGNEQY
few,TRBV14,ASSPWTEINEKLF
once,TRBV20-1,SARMGQGWGNEQF
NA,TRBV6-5,ASSHLSGRASGANVLT
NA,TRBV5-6,ASSLDRVEANYGYT
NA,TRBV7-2,ASSFYSNQPQY
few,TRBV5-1,ASSLDGTGRSGYT
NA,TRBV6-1,ASSPSPLRGYT
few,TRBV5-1,ASSLGGLDNEQF
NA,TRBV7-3,ASSLTYLQGDRDTQY
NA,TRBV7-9,ASSPTGGKDYT
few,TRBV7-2,ASSIRGVTEAF
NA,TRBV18,ASSHSLGWEQF
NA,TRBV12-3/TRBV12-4,ASSASSGRETQY
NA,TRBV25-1,ASSASGYGYT
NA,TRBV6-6,ASSYAFSGANVLT
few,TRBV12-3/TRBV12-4,ASRGIVGDSYEQY
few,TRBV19,ASSIEQDRGDTEAF
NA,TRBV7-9,ASSPENNEQF
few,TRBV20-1,SLDKQGQTEAF
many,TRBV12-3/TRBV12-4,ASSLEGEKLF
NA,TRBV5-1,ASSLVGNTGELF
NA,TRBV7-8,ASSLARLPTNEKLF
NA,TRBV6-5,ASRGQVISDTQY
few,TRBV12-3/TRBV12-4,ASRRTEQETQY
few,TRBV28,ASSFFALQYEKLF
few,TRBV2,ASRGTGGRSNQPQH
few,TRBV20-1,SAINRDRMHLGT
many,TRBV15,ATSRDRGANEKLF
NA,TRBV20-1,SARDVVQATRFNEQF
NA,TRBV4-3,ASSQDTSGSQPYNEQF
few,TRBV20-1,SAEPTSLRGYPYEQY
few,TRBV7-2,ASSWDSGHTDTQY
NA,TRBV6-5,ASSYSGPGGALNTEAF
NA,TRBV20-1,SASGGAVNEQF
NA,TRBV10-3,AISEFQSSYNEQF
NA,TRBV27,ASSLLSDYEQY